A single sample is the source of the 32 T cell receptor beta chains below, sequenced in a study of blood T cell repertoires in COVID-19. Produced via immunoSEQ multiplex PCR; TCRdb's table is partial and in-frame only. The sample includes tens of thousands of clones, approximately 90% of them seen just once. The source material was peripheral blood. These receptors all come from a human donor in a cohort sampled during active COVID-19.

The V and J genes are TRBV5-1 and TRBJ2-1, with a possible D match to TRBD2 (6 bases). The CDR3 consists of 17 residues. Trimming removed 0 bases from V and 3 bases from J, with 16 bases in between. Germline CDR1 SGHRS, CDR2 YFSETQ. This CDR3 reads CASSLASTGVFYNEQFF. The CDR3 coding sequence is TGCGCCAGCAGCTTGGCTTCTACGGGGGTATTCTACAATGAGCAGTTCTTC.

The chain employs TRBV6-5 and TRBJ2-1, with D possibly TRBD2 on 5 matching bases. V gave up 0 bases and J gave up 5 bases, with 5 bases separating them. CDR1 and CDR2 from the germline V gene are MNHEY and SVGAGI. The CDR3 has 13 residues. CDR3 residues: CASSYSRDNEQFF. CDR3 in DNA: TGTGCCAGCAGTTACTCGAGGGACAATGAGCAGTTCTTC.

The chain is built from TRBV5-4 and TRBJ2-7; 8 nucleotides line up with TRBD1. CDR1 SGHNT and CDR2 YYREEE come from the germline V gene (reference sequence). V trimming: 4 bases; J trimming: 0 bases; junction bases outside the gene matches: 9. CDR3 size: 16 residues. The CDR3 is CASSGTTGVSSYEQYF. The CDR3 region has the DNA TGTGCCAGCAGCGGGACGACAGGGGTGAGCTCCTACGAGCAGTACTTC.

The chain recombines TRBV6-2 or TRBV6-3 with TRBJ1-5; 8 nucleotides agree with TRBD1. This CDR3 has 18 amino acids. Germline-derived CDR1 and CDR2 are MNHEY and SVGEGT. The trim removed 0 bases at V and 6 bases at J, leaving 13 bases unmatched. CDR3 nucleotide sequence: TGTGCCAGCAGTTACTCGAGTATCACAGGGGGTGAATTTCAGCCCCAGCATTTT. Protein product: CASSYSSITGGEFQPQHF.

The chain joins TRBV5-1 to TRBJ2-4; a weak D match, TRBD2 (6 bases). The CDR3 extends over 15 amino acids. V dropped 9 bases and J dropped 3 bases, with 19 bases sitting between them. Germline loops: CDR1 SGHRS, CDR2 YFSETQ. CDR3 residues: CAINLEGWVKNIQYF. The CDR3 nucleotides read TGCGCCATCAATCTGGAGGGATGGGTCAAAAACATTCAGTACTTC.

The genes are TRBV29-1 and TRBJ2-5; TRBD2 aligns across 13 bases. Germline-derived CDR1 and CDR2 are SQVTM and ANQGSEA. V shed 0 bases and J 4 bases; nucleotides not matched to a gene: 11. The CDR3 has 18 amino acids. Written as DNA, the CDR3 is TGCAGCGTTGAAGATTTCGGACCCACTAGCGGGGGGGCAGAGACCCAGTACTTC. It yields the protein CSVEDFGPTSGGAETQYF.

The V gene is TRBV6-7, the J gene TRBJ1-2; unclear D gene. TRBV6-7 is identified as an open reading frame with a role that is uncertain. Deletions cut 5 bases from V and 2 bases from J, with 12 bases between. This CDR3 is built from 14 residues. The CDR3 is CASSPRGLNYGYTF. CDR3 nucleotide sequence: TGTGCCAGCAGTCCCCGAGGACTAAACTATGGCTACACCTTC.

The chain uses TRBV6-2 or TRBV6-3 and TRBJ2-5; 9 bases map to TRBD1. The CDR3 extends over 16 amino acids. Losses at the gene ends were 6 bases for V and 5 bases for J; bases not matched to a gene: 13. The V gene's germline CDR1 is MNHEY and CDR2 SVGEGT. For the CDR3, the DNA is TGTGCCAGCAGACCTCAAGGGACAGGGTATTGGGAGACCCAGTACTTC. Protein product: CASRPQGTGYWETQYF.

The V gene is TRBV2, the J gene TRBJ2-3; 12 nucleotides match TRBD2. The germline V gene has CDR1 SNHLY and CDR2 FYNNEI. With 0 bases clipped from V and 8 bases from J, the junction kept 15 bases outside the gene matches. There are 19 residues in the CDR3. The CDR3 bases are TGTGCCAGCAGTGAAGCTAGTAGGCTAGCGGGGGGGGTGTTGGGTACGCAGTATTTT. This encodes CASSEASRLAGGVLGTQYF.

This chain connects TRBV9 to TRBJ1-4, with D maybe TRBD1 (5 bases). V was clipped by 0 bases and J by 6 bases, with 12 bases between them. Per germline, CDR1 SGDLS and CDR2 YYNGEE. This CDR3 contains 15 residues. DNA for the CDR3: TGTGCCAGCAGCGTAGAGTTCGGGACTCATGAAAAACTGTTTTTT. This translates into CASSVEFGTHEKLFF.

The V gene is TRBV12-3 or TRBV12-4, the J gene TRBJ1-2; D remains unclear. V was cut by 1 base and J by 3 bases, with 6 bases left in between. CDR3 length equals 13 residues. The CDR3 loop reads CASSLGEDYGYTF. DNA for the CDR3: TGTGCCAGCAGTTTAGGGGAGGACTATGGCTACACCTTC.

The rearrangement uses TRBV9 and TRBJ2-1; 10 bases align to TRBD1. With 3 bases clipped from V and 3 bases from J, the junction kept 3 bases outside the gene matches. CDR1 is SGDLS and CDR2 is YYNGEE in the germline V gene. This CDR3 contains 15 residues. CDR3 nucleotides: TGTGCCAGCAGCGCCGGGACAGGGGACTACAATGAGCAGTTCTTC. Translating gives CASSAGTGDYNEQFF. Using reference TRBV9 and TRBJ2-1 for the parts outside the CDR3, the full variable domain is DSGVTQTPKHLITATGQRVTLRCSPRSGDLSVYWYQQSLDQGLQFLIQYYNGEERAKGNILERFSAQQFPDLHSELNLSSLELGDSALYFCASSAGTGDYNEQFFGPGTRLTVL.

This clone was counted between two and nine times. The chain uses TRBV9 and TRBJ2-3, with D uncertain. Germline V CDR1 and CDR2: SGDLS, YYNGEE. The CDR3 runs to 13 residues. V lost 0 bases to trimming and J lost 5 bases, with 7 bases between them. CDR3 sequence: CASSVDVRDTQYF. CDR3 DNA sequence: TGTGCCAGCAGCGTAGATGTTAGAGATACGCAGTATTTT.

This chain links TRBV28 with TRBJ2-4; D is unclear. With 9 bases removed from V and 0 bases from J, the gap between germline ends came to 12 bases. Germline V gives CDR1 MDHEN, CDR2 SYDVKM. The CDR3 runs 14 residues. The CDR3 DNA sequence: TGTGCCAGTCGAAAACGGGTAGCCAAAAACATTCAGTACTTC. It specifies CASRKRVAKNIQYF.

V and J are TRBV7-9 and TRBJ2-6; a weak D match, TRBD1 (5 bases). CDR1 is SEHNR, CDR2 FQNEAQ, per germline (reference sequence). V lost 5 bases to trimming and J lost 1 base, with 9 bases between them. This CDR3 has 15 amino acids. The CDR3 region is CASSIDSSGANVLTF. CDR3 DNA: TGTGCCAGCAGCATCGACAGTTCTGGGGCCAACGTCCTGACTTTC. Complete variable domain (other parts from reference TRBV7-9 and TRBJ2-6): DTGVSQNPRHKITKRGQNVTFRCDPISEHNRLYWYRQTLGQGPEFLTYFQNEAQLEKSRLLSDRFSAERPKGSFSTLEIQRTEQGDSAMYLCASSIDSSGANVLTFGAGSRLTVL.

This clone was detected only once. V gene TRBV9 combines with J gene TRBJ1-6, with a weak D call TRBD1 (6 bases). The CDR3 totals 16 residues. Germline lookup yields CDR1 SGDLS and CDR2 YYNGEE. V lost 3 bases, J lost 6 bases, and 16 bases lay in between. The CDR3 region is CASSGPWGGGNSPLHF. CDR3 sequence (DNA): TGTGCCAGCAGCGGGCCCTGGGGGGGCGGTAATTCACCCCTCCACTTT.

This chain joins TRBV5-1 and TRBJ2-3; D is ambiguous. This CDR3 has 14 amino acids. From germline, CDR1 is SGHRS and CDR2 YFSETQ. Trimming stripped 0 bases from V and 0 bases from J, with 5 bases between. CDR3 residues: CASSLDYSTDTQYF. CDR3 sequence (DNA): TGCGCCAGCAGCTTGGACTACAGCACAGATACGCAGTATTTT.

This chain joins TRBV29-1 and TRBJ1-3; TRBD1 matches 7 bases. The CDR3 loop spans 16 amino acids. With V trimmed by 4 bases and J by 0 bases, 9 bases remained unmatched. Germline-derived CDR1 and CDR2 are SQVTM and ANQGSEA. The CDR3: CSVGKTGSSSGNTIYF. In DNA form, the CDR3 reads TGCAGCGTTGGAAAGACAGGGTCGAGCTCTGGAAACACCATATATTTT.

The V and J genes are TRBV19 and TRBJ1-1; no definite D call. The CDR3 consists of 12 residues. V was shortened by 3 bases and J by 6 bases, with 8 bases between the two germline ends. The germline V gene has CDR1 LNHDA and CDR2 SQIVND (reference sequence). The CDR3 DNA is TGTGCCAGTAGTATGAGGTGGCCTGAAGCTTTCTTT. Encoded protein: CASSMRWPEAFF. The full variable domain, in which reference TRBV19 and TRBJ1-1 provide the parts outside the CDR3, is DGGITQSPKYLFRKEGQNVTLSCEQNLNHDAMYWYRQDPGQGLRLIYYSQIVNDFQKGDIAEGYSVSREKKESFPLTVTSAQKNPTAFYLCASSMRWPEAFFGQGTRLTVV.

This chain connects TRBV10-3 to TRBJ2-5; D is uncertain. This CDR3 is 14 amino acids long. From germline, CDR1 is ENHRY and CDR2 SYGVKD. Trimming left V 10 bases short and J 2 bases short, with 17 bases between. The CDR3 DNA reads TGTGCCACCTCTGGGCAGTTAACACAAGAGACCCAGTACTTC. Its translation: CATSGQLTQETQYF.

In its sample, this clone was seen once. The V call is TRBV6-5, the J call TRBJ1-1, with D maybe TRBD1 (6 bases). In germline, CDR1 is MNHEY, CDR2 SVGAGI. Trimming removed 10 bases from V and 11 bases from J, with 20 bases in between. There are 12 residues in the CDR3. CDR3 sequence (DNA): TGTGCCACCTCCCTAAGGGGGTCTCGGGCTTTCTTT. Its protein product is CATSLRGSRAFF.

This chain uses TRBV9 with TRBJ1-2; 8 bases line up with TRBD1. With V trimmed by 3 bases and J by 4 bases, 8 bases remained unmatched. This CDR3 comprises 15 residues. Germline V gene data show CDR1 as SGDLS and CDR2 as YYNGEE. The CDR3 spells CASSEGSGTGYGYTF. The CDR3 region has the DNA TGTGCCAGCAGCGAGGGGAGTGGGACAGGCTATGGCTACACCTTC.

This clone was recorded once. The rearrangement links TRBV9 to TRBJ1-3; tentative D call: TRBD1 (5 bases). The CDR3 is 15 amino acids. The ends were cut back, 4 bases at V and 4 bases at J, with 15 bases in the middle. Germline V gives CDR1 SGDLS, CDR2 YYNGEE. This chain's CDR3 is CASSTRGARGNTIYF. CDR3 DNA sequence: TGTGCCAGCAGCACTCGCGGGGCGCGGGGAAACACCATATATTTT. The full variable domain, with the rest looked up from reference TRBV9 and TRBJ1-3, is DSGVTQTPKHLITATGQRVTLRCSPRSGDLSVYWYQQSLDQGLQFLIQYYNGEERAKGNILERFSAQQFPDLHSELNLSSLELGDSALYFCASSTRGARGNTIYFGEGSWLTVV.

The V call is TRBV2, the J call TRBJ1-5; D call uncertain. CDR3 length: 15 amino acids. V was trimmed by 5 bases and J by 0 bases, leaving 11 bases between them. Germline CDR1 reads SNHLY; CDR2 reads FYNNEI. The CDR3 nucleotides read TGTGCCAGCAGTCGAGGACGGGATAGCAATCAGCCCCAGCATTTT. It specifies CASSRGRDSNQPQHF.

The rearrangement joins TRBV3-1 (or the pseudogene TRBV3-2) to TRBJ1-2, with 12 bases identical to TRBD1. Trimming took 3 bases from V and 7 from J; bases not matched to a gene: 3. CDR1 LGHDT and CDR2 YNNKEL come from the germline V gene (reference sequence). The CDR3 loop spans 14 amino acids. This CDR3 is CASSQGTGGLGYTF. The CDR3, as DNA: TGTGCCAGCAGCCAGGGGACAGGGGGCCTTGGCTACACCTTC.

The CDR3 DNA follows: TGTGCCAGCAAAACCGGGACAGTATACGAGCAGTACTTC. Its protein product is CASKTGTVYEQYF. This chain uses TRBV28 with TRBJ2-7; 7 bases agree with TRBD1. Looked up from germline, CDR1 is MDHEN and CDR2 is SYDVKM. The CDR3 is 13 residues long. V shed 7 bases and J 4 bases; nucleotides not matched to a gene: 7.

The J gene is TRBJ2-1, the V gene TRBV11-1; TRBD2 might be the D (6 bases). The CDR3 has 15 amino acids. Germline loops: CDR1 SGHAT, CDR2 FQDESV (reference sequence). V lost 1 base and J 9 bases, leaving 16 bases between the germline ends. CDR3 DNA: TGTGCCAGCAGCTTAGGCGGGGCGGCAAGGGGTGAGCAGTTCTTC. Its translation: CASSLGGAARGEQFF.

The chain carries TRBV9 and TRBJ2-7, with TRBD2 identical over 8 bases. The CDR3 covers 16 residues. V shed 1 base, J shed 2 bases, and the junction held 8 bases outside the gene matches. Germline V gene data show CDR1 as SGDLS and CDR2 as YYNGEE. The CDR3 protein is CASSVSDGGGPYEQYF. In DNA, the CDR3 is TGTGCCAGCAGCGTATCGGATGGCGGGGGGCCCTACGAGCAGTACTTC. Full variable domain (outside the CDR3, taken from reference TRBV9 and TRBJ2-7): DSGVTQTPKHLITATGQRVTLRCSPRSGDLSVYWYQQSLDQGLQFLIQYYNGEERAKGNILERFSAQQFPDLHSELNLSSLELGDSALYFCASSVSDGGGPYEQYFGPGTRLTVT.

The chain has TRBV7-2 and TRBJ2-1, with TRBD2 matching 9 bases. V lost 5 bases, J lost 3 bases, and 11 bases stayed unmatched. Per germline, CDR1 SGHTA and CDR2 FQGNSA. This CDR3 contains 17 residues. The CDR3 region has the DNA TGTGCCAGCAGCGTACCCCCCTGGCGGGGGGGCTACAATGAGCAGTTCTTC. Translated, it gives CASSVPPWRGGYNEQFF.

This chain uses TRBV5-5 with TRBJ2-3; D not resolved. Germline V gives CDR1 SGHKS, CDR2 YYEKEE (reference sequence). The CDR3 extends over 14 amino acids. The V gene lost 2 bases and the J gene lost 2 bases, with 9 bases spanning the gap. CDR3 amino acids: CASSFAELTDTQYF. The CDR3 nucleotides read TGTGCCAGCAGCTTTGCGGAACTCACAGATACGCAGTATTTT. Combining the CDR3 with reference TRBV5-5 and TRBJ2-3 gives the whole variable domain DAGVTQSPTHLIKTRGQQVTLRCSPISGHKSVSWYQQVLGQGPQFIFQYYEKEERGRGNFPDRFSARQFPNYSSELNVNALLLGDSALYLCASSFAELTDTQYFGPGTRLTVL.

This chain links TRBV7-2 with TRBJ1-6, with D perhaps TRBD1 (5 bases). This CDR3 has 20 amino acids. Trimming pared 0 bases from V and 7 bases from J, leaving 25 bases between. Germline V lookup: CDR1 SGHTA, CDR2 FQGNSA. The CDR3 region has the DNA TGTGCCAGCAGCTTAGCCCTGGGGCAGGGATATCGCTTAAGGAATTCACCCCTCCACTTT. Protein product: CASSLALGQGYRLRNSPLHF.

The chain uses TRBV5-6 and TRBJ1-2; D gene uncertain. V was cut by 0 bases and J by 2 bases, with 8 bases left in between. The V gene's germline CDR1 is SGHDT and CDR2 YYEEEE. The CDR3 consists of 14 residues. The CDR3 DNA is TGTGCCAGCAGCTTGGTGGGCAGCAACTATGGCTACACCTTC. Protein: CASSLVGSNYGYTF.